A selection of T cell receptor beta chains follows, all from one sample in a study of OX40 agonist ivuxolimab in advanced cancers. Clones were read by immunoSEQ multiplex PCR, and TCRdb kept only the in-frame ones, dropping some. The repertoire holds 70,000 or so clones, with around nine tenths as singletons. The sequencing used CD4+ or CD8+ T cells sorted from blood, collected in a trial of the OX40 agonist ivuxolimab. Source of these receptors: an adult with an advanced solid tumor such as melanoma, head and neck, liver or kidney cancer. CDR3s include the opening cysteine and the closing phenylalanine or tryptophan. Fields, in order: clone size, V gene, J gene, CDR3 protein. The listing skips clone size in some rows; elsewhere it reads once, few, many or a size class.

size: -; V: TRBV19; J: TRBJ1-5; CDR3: CASKGLGNQPQHF
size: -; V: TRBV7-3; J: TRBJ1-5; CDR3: CASSLSAARNQPQHF
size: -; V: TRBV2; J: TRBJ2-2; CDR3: CASSTRTSRGTGELFF
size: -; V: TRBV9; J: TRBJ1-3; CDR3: CASSQGVSSGNTIYF
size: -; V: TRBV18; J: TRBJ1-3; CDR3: CASSPLPSRGPGGNTIYF
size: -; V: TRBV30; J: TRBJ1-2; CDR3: CAWSVRPYGYTF
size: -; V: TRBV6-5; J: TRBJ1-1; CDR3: CASSFLGRDGTEAFF
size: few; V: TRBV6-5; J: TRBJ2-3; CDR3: CASSSTLAGTDTQYF
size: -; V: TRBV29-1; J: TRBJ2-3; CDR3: CSVELAADTQYF
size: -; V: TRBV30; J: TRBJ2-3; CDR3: CAWSQLDRITDTQYF
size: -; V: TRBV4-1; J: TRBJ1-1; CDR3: CASSRGQGPLGSEAFF
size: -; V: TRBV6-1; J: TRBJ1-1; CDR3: CASRRQPHEAFF
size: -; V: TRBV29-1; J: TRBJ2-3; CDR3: CSVTGLAGTDTQYF
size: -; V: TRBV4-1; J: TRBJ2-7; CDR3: CASSQEETIQYF
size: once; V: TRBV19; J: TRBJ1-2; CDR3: CASSMDNRLLGGYTF
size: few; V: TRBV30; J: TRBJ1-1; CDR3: CAWRRGSGDGDTEAFF
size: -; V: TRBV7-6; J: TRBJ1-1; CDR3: CASGRETEAFF
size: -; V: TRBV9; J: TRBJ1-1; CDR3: CASSVTGLGTEAFF
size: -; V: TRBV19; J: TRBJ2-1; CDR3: CASSMRDGQYNEQFF
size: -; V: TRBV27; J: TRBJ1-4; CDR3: CAYNNRDWINEKLFF
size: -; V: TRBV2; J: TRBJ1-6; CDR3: CASNPRVSGDSPLHF
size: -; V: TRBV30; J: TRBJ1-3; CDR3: CAWSGLYSQRNTIYF
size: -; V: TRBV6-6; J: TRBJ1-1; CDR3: CASASRGRNTEAFF
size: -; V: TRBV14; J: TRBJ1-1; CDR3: CASSQVLFVGVGMNTEAFF
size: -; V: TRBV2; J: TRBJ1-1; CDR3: CATRSTVEAFF
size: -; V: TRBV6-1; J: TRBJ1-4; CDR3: CASSENRGRREKLFF
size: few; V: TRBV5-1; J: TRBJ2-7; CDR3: CASSLIGTGDRWYEQYF
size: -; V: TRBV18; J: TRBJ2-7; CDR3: CASSPRTSGDYEQYF
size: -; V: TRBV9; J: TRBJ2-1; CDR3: CASSVDAPSYNEQFF
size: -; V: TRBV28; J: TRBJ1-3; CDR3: CASSATGLMVVGNTIYF
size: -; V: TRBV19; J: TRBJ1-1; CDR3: CASSRTVTEAFF
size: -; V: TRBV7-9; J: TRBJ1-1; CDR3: CATGGGGAEAFF
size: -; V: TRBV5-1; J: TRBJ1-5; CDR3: CASSPEGGGQPQHF
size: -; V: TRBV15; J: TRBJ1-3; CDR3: CATSRVPRVQDGNTIYF
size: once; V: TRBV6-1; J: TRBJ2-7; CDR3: CASSPGTVSSYEQYF
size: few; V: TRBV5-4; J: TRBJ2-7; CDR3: CASSATGAGVHEQYF
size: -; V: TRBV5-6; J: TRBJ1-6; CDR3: CASSLGMTLNSPLHF
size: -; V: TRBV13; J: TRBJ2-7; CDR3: CASSLGSFENF
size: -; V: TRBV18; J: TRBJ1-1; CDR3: CASSPVIGANTEAFF
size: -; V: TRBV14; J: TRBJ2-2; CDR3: CASSPQAGGYTGELFF
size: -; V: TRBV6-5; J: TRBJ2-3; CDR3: CASSYSGGSGTDTQYF
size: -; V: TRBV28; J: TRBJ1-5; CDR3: CASRLAGGGNQPQHF
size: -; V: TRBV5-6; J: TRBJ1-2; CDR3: CASTDKQRYYGYTF